This T cell receptor (beta chain) was captured in a study of T cell repertoires in cytomegalovirus infection. Study information: Recently identified HLA-C-restricted CMV epitopes and well-studied HLA-B-restricted CMV epitopes were used by the study. Carrying CMV and the relevant HLA type showed in public TCR beta signatures.

Study-level results: Cumulated frequencies of public TCR beta families served to identify carriers of CMV plus the relevant HLA. HLA-C-restricted CMV clonotypes gave the most frequent clonotype in two of eight donors.

This CDR3 is built from 18 residues. The V and J ends lost 9 bases and 5 bases, in that order; junction bases with no gene match: 13. Concerning this clonotype: What it recognizes is unknown.

TCRdb reprocessed the reads with MiXCR, giving one entry per CDR3 protein. The sample contains approximately 500,000 distinct CDR3 sequences, around 30% of which appear only once. The V gene is TRBV12-3 or TRBV12-4, the J gene TRBJ2-2; 15 bases line up with TRBD2. Sequenced here: cultured PBMCs, sampled from culture after CMV antigen stimulation. This clonotype was obtained from a human donor in good health (CMV status not recorded). Some clones in this sample may be carry-over from other donors' samples. The CDR3 spells CASSRTSGRGSGTGELFF. The CDR3 DNA follows: TGTGCCAGTTCCCGGACTAGCGGGAGGGGTTCGGGAACCGGGGAGCTGTTTTTT.